The next 10 T cell receptor beta chains were all read from a single sample in a study of blood T cell repertoires in COVID-19. Measured with immunoSEQ multiplex PCR; TCRdb has only the in-frame clones, and not every one. The sample lists about 150,000 clones, 87% occurring once. Sequenced: PBMCs or T cells enriched from blood (not recorded which). The source is a woman aged 50 to 65 who had recovered from COVID-19.

The rearrangement joins TRBV5-1 to TRBJ2-7, with 10 bases fitting TRBD1. This CDR3 contains 15 residues. V lost 7 bases to trimming and J lost 2 bases; unmatched junction nucleotides: 9. Germline V CDR1 and CDR2: SGHRS, YFSETQ. CDR3 nucleotide sequence: TGCGCCAGCGGCCCCCGGACAGGGGGGCCCTACGAGCAGTACTTC. Translating gives CASGPRTGGPYEQYF. The full variable domain, with the rest looked up from reference TRBV5-1 and TRBJ2-7, is KAGVTQTPRYLIKTRGQQVTLSCSPISGHRSVSWYQQTPGQGLQFLFEYFSETQRNKGNFPGRFSGRQFSNSRSEMNVSTLELGDSALYLCASGPRTGGPYEQYFGPGTRLTVT.

This clone appeared a few times. The DNA of the CDR3 is TGTGCCAGCAGCCAAGCCGGGACAGGCTTACACGAGCAGTACTTC. Protein product: CASSQAGTGLHEQYF. This rearrangement joins TRBV3-1 (or the pseudogene TRBV3-2) to TRBJ2-7; 8 bases fit TRBD1. V lost 1 base to trimming and J lost 5 bases; unmatched junction nucleotides: 7. Germline V lookup: CDR1 LGHDT, CDR2 YNNKEL (reference sequence). The CDR3 spans 15 residues.

The chain joins TRBV18 to TRBJ2-5; D ambiguous. The CDR3 length is 13 residues. V lost 2 bases and J lost 5, with 9 bases in between. Per the germline V gene, CDR1 is KGHSH and CDR2 is LQKENI. The CDR3, as DNA: TGTGCCAGCTCACCAAACTCGGTGGAGACCCAGTACTTC. Its protein product is CASSPNSVETQYF.

This chain connects TRBV28 to TRBJ2-4; D call uncertain. The V end lost 4 bases, the J end lost 7 bases, and 11 bases lay between the germline ends. The CDR3 spans 13 residues. Germline V lookup: CDR1 MDHEN, CDR2 SYDVKM. The CDR3 is CASSSGIWNIQYF. CDR3 nucleotides: TGTGCCAGCAGTTCGGGTATTTGGAACATTCAGTACTTC.

This clone has only one observation. The chain recombines TRBV2 with TRBJ2-4, with D maybe TRBD2 (5 bases). V dropped 3 bases and J dropped 0 bases, with 9 bases sitting between them. The germline V gene encodes CDR1 SNHLY and CDR2 FYNNEI. This CDR3 region has 15 residues. The CDR3 loop is CASSDGGLAKNIQYF. Here the CDR3 DNA reads TGTGCCAGCAGTGACGGAGGATTAGCCAAAAACATTCAGTACTTC.

V and J are TRBV28 and TRBJ2-1; possible D gene TRBD2, 7 bases. The length of the CDR3 is 15 residues. Per the germline V gene, CDR1 is MDHEN and CDR2 is SYDVKM. V lost 6 bases to trimming and J lost 6 bases, with 18 bases between them. CDR3 sequence: CASSSPRGGGNEQFF. CDR3 in DNA: TGTGCCAGCAGCTCTCCGCGGGGAGGGGGCAATGAGCAGTTCTTC.

This chain joins TRBV7-9 and TRBJ2-3; TRBD2 matches at 8 bases. J was trimmed by 7 bases and V by 5 bases; bases with no gene match: 11. CDR1 and CDR2 from the germline V gene are SEHNR and FQNEAQ (reference sequence). The CDR3 has 15 residues. This CDR3 is CASSGRSGGLNTQYF. The CDR3 nucleotides are TGTGCCAGCAGCGGAAGGTCGGGAGGGCTGAATACGCAGTATTTT.

This clone was found a few times. Compared with germline, one end of the junction differs, possibly owing to a read error. The rearrangement uses TRBV25-1 and TRBJ2-3; the D is unclear. The germline V gene encodes CDR1 MGHDK and CDR2 SYGVNS. CDR3 size: 18 residues. The CDR3: CASSLTTDGSLPATAGIF. CDR3 in DNA: TGTGCCAGCAGCCTAACTACGGATGGATCTCTGCCCGCGACGGCCGGAATCTTT.

Comment on this clone: Its ends do not fully match the called genes, so a read error is possible. J is TRBJ1-1 and V is TRBV10-3, with 7 bases lining up with TRBD1. The germline V gene has CDR1 ENHRY and CDR2 SYGVKD. The CDR3 consists of 14 residues. The CDR3 protein is CAIRDGTANTKAFF. The DNA of the CDR3 is TGTGCCATCAGGGACGGGACAGCGAACACTAAAGCTTTCTTT.

V and J are TRBV3-1 (or the pseudogene TRBV3-2) and TRBJ2-1; weak D call: TRBD1 (5 bases). The CDR3 is 14 amino acids. Looked up from germline, CDR1 is LGHDT and CDR2 is YNNKEL (reference sequence). V gave up 2 bases and J gave up 4 bases, with 9 bases separating them. The CDR3 sequence: CASSQTAGYNEQFF. CDR3 in DNA: TGTGCCAGCAGCCAAACGGCAGGGTACAATGAGCAGTTCTTC.